What follows are 32 T cell receptor beta chains derived from one specimen sequenced in a study of shared clonotypes between healthy human individuals. Profiled with immunoSEQ multiplex PCR; TCRdb holds only in-frame clones, not every one. The sample yields a few million clones, just under 95% seen once. Naive CD8 cells, CD45RO-negative and positively selected for CCR7, excluded terminally differentiated effector memory CD45RA+ cells. Sequenced material: naive CD8+ T cells from PBMCs. The receptors shown here come from a young man in good health. Some clones in this sample may be carry-over from other donors' samples.

This sequence joins TRBV27 and TRBJ1-1; 8 bases are shared with TRBD1. CDR3 size: 13 residues. From germline, CDR1 is MNHEY and CDR2 SMNVEV (reference sequence). V was pared by 5 bases and J by 6 bases, with 5 bases of the junction left unmatched. This CDR3 reads CASSGQGGPEAFF. CDR3 DNA sequence: TGTGCCAGCAGTGGACAGGGCGGCCCTGAAGCTTTCTTT.

About this clone: At the DNA level, this CDR3 is encoded by other sequences in the same sample as well. The chain employs TRBV6-5 and TRBJ2-7, with D possibly TRBD2 on 5 matching bases. The CDR3 has 13 residues. Germline assignment: CDR1 MNHEY and CDR2 SVGAGI. V gave up 2 bases and J gave up 7 bases, with 12 bases separating them. For the CDR3, the DNA is TGTGCCAGCAGTTACCCTGAATCGGGAGAGCAGTACTTC. Its protein is CASSYPESGEQYF.

The rearrangement links TRBV28 to TRBJ2-7; TRBD1 matches at 11 bases. The J segment lost 7 bases and the V segment lost 3 bases, leaving 11 bases of the junction unmatched. Per germline, CDR1 MDHEN and CDR2 SYDVKM. The CDR3 runs to 16 residues. The CDR3 sequence is CASSFFVGQGAREQYF. In DNA, the CDR3 is TGTGCCAGCAGTTTTTTTGTTGGACAGGGGGCGAGGGAGCAGTACTTC.

The V gene is TRBV25-1, the J gene TRBJ1-6; 8 bases fit TRBD1. V lost 3 bases to trimming and J lost 10 bases; unmatched junction nucleotides: 14. The CDR3 is 17 amino acids. Germline values: CDR1 MGHDK, CDR2 SYGVNS. The CDR3 is CASSDLDRGPESSPLHF. DNA of the CDR3: TGTGCCAGCAGTGATCTAGACAGGGGCCCTGAGAGCTCACCCCTCCACTTT.

The CDR3 bases are TGTGCCAGGAAGTTTTGGTTACAGACACCCGGTGGCACAGATACGCAGTATTTT. Translating it yields CARKFWLQTPGGTDTQYF. The gene calls are TRBV27 and TRBJ2-3; D unclear. This CDR3 has 18 residues. The germline gives CDR1 MNHEY, CDR2 SMNVEV (reference sequence). Trimming took 9 bases from V and 1 from J, leaving 26 bases between them.

The count of this clone is one. The V and J genes are TRBV18 and TRBJ1-2; no firm D call. This CDR3 contains 13 residues. Trimming left V 6 bases short and J 7 bases short, with 15 bases between. The V gene's germline CDR1 is KGHSH and CDR2 LQKENI. Here the CDR3 DNA reads TGTGCCAGCTCCCTCCCTGAAGAGGGTGGCTACACCTTC. Its translation is CASSLPEEGGYTF.

This sequence joins TRBV6-5 and TRBJ2-1; perhaps TRBD2 as D (5 bases). V was clipped by 0 bases and J by 5 bases, with 11 bases between them. The CDR3 contains 15 residues. Germline CDR1 MNHEY, CDR2 SVGAGI. The CDR3 nucleotides read TGTGCCAGCAGTTACTCGGGCGGGCCCGACAATGAGCAGTTCTTC. Protein: CASSYSGGPDNEQFF.

The V and J genes are TRBV14 and TRBJ2-3; D unresolved. Germline-derived CDR1 and CDR2 are SGHDN and FVKESK. CDR3 length: 15 amino acids. V was shortened by 3 bases and J by 5 bases, with 15 bases between the two germline ends. DNA for the CDR3: TGTGCCAGCAGCCACGTAGCTCTTGAGCAAGATACGCAGTATTTT. Translation gives CASSHVALEQDTQYF.

J is TRBJ2-2 and V is TRBV6-5; D gene uncertain. This CDR3 contains 12 residues. Germline CDR1 is MNHEY and CDR2 is SVGAGI. The V end lost 9 bases, the J end lost 2 bases, and 7 bases lay between the germline ends. The CDR3, as DNA: TGTGCCAGTTGGCGAAACACCGGGGAGCTGTTTTTT. Protein sequence: CASWRNTGELFF.

The rearrangement uses TRBV5-8 and TRBJ1-2; D may be TRBD1 (6 bases). The ends were cut back, 5 bases at V and 4 bases at J, with 24 bases in the middle. The CDR3 is 17 amino acids. Germline V gene data show CDR1 as SGHTS and CDR2 as YDEGEE. CDR3: CASSLEGGRADIYGYTF. CDR3 nucleotide sequence: TGTGCCAGCAGTCTGGAGGGGGGCAGGGCCGACATCTATGGCTACACCTTC. Full variable domain (remainder filled in from reference TRBV5-8 and TRBJ1-2): EAGVTQSPTHLIKTRGQQATLRCSPISGHTSVYWYQQALGLGLQFLLWYDEGEERNRGNFPPRFSGRQFPNYSSELNVNALELEDSALYLCASSLEGGRADIYGYTFGSGTRLTVV.

The CDR3 coding sequence is TGTGCCAGCAGCTTTATGGGAATCAATGGCAATGAGCAGTTCTTC. Translating gives CASSFMGINGNEQFF. This chain connects TRBV7-9 to TRBJ2-1; D unresolved. V was shortened by 3 bases and J by 6 bases, with 15 bases between the two germline ends. This CDR3 comprises 15 residues. Germline lookup yields CDR1 SEHNR and CDR2 FQNEAQ (reference sequence).

A remark on this clone: The identical CDR3 is also encoded by other nucleotide sequences in the sample. The CDR3 reads CASSLGDSPYEQYF. The CDR3 coding sequence is TGTGCCAGCAGCTTGGGGGACAGTCCCTACGAGCAGTACTTC. V usage is TRBV5-6 and J usage is TRBJ2-7, with 7 bases matching TRBD1. The V segment lost 0 bases and the J segment 2 bases; nucleotides outside the gene matches: 2. The CDR3 has 14 amino acids. Germline-derived CDR1 and CDR2 are SGHDT and YYEEEE.

The rearrangement links TRBV5-1 to TRBJ2-1, with TRBD2 identical over 8 bases. CDR3 length: 16 residues. Trimming removed 3 bases from V and 0 bases from J; junction bases left unmatched: 5. Germline values: CDR1 SGHRS, CDR2 YFSETQ. This CDR3 is CASSYPLAGSYNEQFF. The CDR3 bases are TGCGCCAGCAGCTACCCCCTAGCGGGCTCCTACAATGAGCAGTTCTTC.

This clone was seen once. The genes are TRBV19 and TRBJ2-7, with 8 positions matching TRBD2. This CDR3 region has 13 residues. Unmatched junction bases numbered 5, after V lost 3 bases and J lost 7 bases. The germline CDR1 and CDR2 sequences are LNHDA and SQIVND (reference sequence). CDR3 loop: CASSIYSSGEQYF. The CDR3, as DNA: TGTGCCAGTAGTATCTACTCTAGCGGGGAGCAGTACTTC.

In the case of this clone: At the DNA level, this CDR3 is encoded by other sequences in the same sample as well. This sequence joins TRBV5-6 and TRBJ2-7; D call uncertain. The germline gives CDR1 SGHDT, CDR2 YYEEEE. V lost 7 bases and J 2 bases, leaving 13 bases between the germline ends. CDR3 length: 13 residues. The CDR3 region is CASSLGLTYEQYF. In DNA form, the CDR3 reads TGTGCCAGCTCTCTCGGGTTAACCTACGAGCAGTACTTC.

J is TRBJ2-7 and V is TRBV28; no firm D call. The CDR3 contains 13 residues. The germline V gene encodes CDR1 MDHEN and CDR2 SYDVKM. Trimming cost V 6 bases and J 2 bases, with 11 bases left between them. In DNA, the CDR3 is TGTGCCAGCAGAACCTTGCGCACCTACGAGCAGTACTTC. This codes for CASRTLRTYEQYF.

The genes are TRBV27 and TRBJ1-3; the D is unclear. The V gene lost 4 bases and the J gene lost 2 bases, with 15 bases spanning the gap. Germline CDR1 reads MNHEY; CDR2 reads SMNVEV (reference sequence). The CDR3 is 16 residues long. The CDR3 region has the DNA TGTGCCAGCAGTTACAACGGGTTTGGGGCTGGAAACACCATATATTTT. It translates to CASSYNGFGAGNTIYF.

The rearrangement joins TRBV6-8 to TRBJ1-1, with D perhaps matching TRBD1 (5 bases). From germline, CDR1 is MNHGY and CDR2 SAAAGT. CDR3 length equals 13 residues. The CDR3 reads CLPMGVIDTEAFF. As DNA, the CDR3 is TGTCTCCCAATGGGGGTTATAGACACTGAAGCTTTCTTT.

The CDR3 spells CASSEQPSSGELGELFF. CDR3 nucleotides: TGTGCCAGCAGCGAACAGCCGTCGTCCGGGGAGCTGGGGGAGCTGTTTTTT. The rearrangement uses TRBV11-2 and TRBJ2-2; the D gene is possibly TRBD2 (5 bases). The CDR3 is 17 residues long. Trimming cost V 5 bases and J 8 bases, with 24 bases left between them. Per the germline V gene, CDR1 is SGHAT and CDR2 is FQNNGV.

A word on this clone: Other DNA sequences from this sample encode an identical CDR3 as well. The chain has TRBV19 and TRBJ1-1; D uncertain. Germline V CDR1 and CDR2: LNHDA, SQIVND (reference sequence). CDR3 size: 13 residues. Trimming took off 3 bases at V and 8 bases at J, with 13 bases between the two ends. The CDR3 loop reads CASSISTVTEAFF. CDR3 nucleotide sequence: TGTGCCAGTAGTATTAGCACAGTGACGGAAGCTTTCTTT.

This chain uses TRBV6-5 with TRBJ2-7; tentatively, D is TRBD1 (6 bases). The CDR3 length is 15 residues. The V gene lost 6 bases and the J gene lost 3 bases, with 18 bases spanning the gap. Germline CDR1 and CDR2: MNHEY and SVGAGI. The CDR3: CASRQSGHPGYEQYF. CDR3 DNA sequence: TGTGCCAGCAGACAATCGGGACACCCAGGCTACGAGCAGTACTTC.

This chain links TRBV27 with TRBJ2-3; TRBD1 agrees at 8 bases. Trimming removed 5 bases from V and 1 base from J; junction bases left unmatched: 5. The CDR3 is 15 residues long. Germline V gives CDR1 MNHEY, CDR2 SMNVEV (reference sequence). CDR3 protein: CASSHVGQGTDTQYF. In nucleotides, the CDR3 is TGTGCCAGCAGTCACGTGGGACAGGGCACAGATACGCAGTATTTT.

This sequence joins TRBV7-2 and TRBJ2-2; tentatively, D is TRBD2 (6 bases). Deletions cut 1 base from V and 6 bases from J, with 24 bases between. The germline V gene has CDR1 SGHTA and CDR2 FQGNSA. The CDR3 contains 19 residues. CDR3 in amino acids: CASSLVGFKGRMVAGELFF. The CDR3 DNA reads as TGTGCCAGCAGCTTAGTAGGTTTCAAGGGGAGGATGGTCGCCGGGGAGCTGTTTTTT.

This clone has more than one count but fewer than ten. The genes are TRBV29-1 and TRBJ1-2, with D possibly TRBD1 on 5 matching bases. The V gene's germline CDR1 is SQVTM and CDR2 ANQGSEA. V was shortened by 6 bases and J by 7 bases, with 21 bases between the two germline ends. There are 14 residues in the CDR3. DNA of the CDR3: TGCAGCGTCAACGACCTGGCAGGGTTAAGTGGCTACACCTTC. It specifies CSVNDLAGLSGYTF.

This clone occurred once. V is TRBV19 and J is TRBJ1-2; D gene uncertain. This CDR3 spans 13 amino acids. Trimming stripped 1 base from V and 5 bases from J, with 8 bases between. In germline, CDR1 is LNHDA, CDR2 SQIVND (reference sequence). The CDR3 DNA reads TGTGCCAGTAGTATAGGACCCGCTTATGGCTACACCTTC. This sequence encodes CASSIGPAYGYTF.

This clone was counted once. V is TRBV4-3 and J is TRBJ1-1; D possibly corresponds to TRBD1 (5 bases). Germline-derived CDR1 and CDR2 are LGHNA and YSLEER. Deletions cut 3 bases from V and 10 bases from J, with 18 bases between. This CDR3 has 14 amino acids. The CDR3 nucleotides are TGCGCCAGCAGCCAGAATTGGGACCCGATTTCAGCTTTCTTT. Amino acid sequence: CASSQNWDPISAFF.

The rearrangement links TRBV14 to TRBJ2-1; no clear D. Looked up from germline, CDR1 is SGHDN and CDR2 is FVKESK. The CDR3 sequence is 17 residues long. The ends were cut back, 0 bases at V and 5 bases at J, with 17 bases in the middle. The CDR3 DNA reads TGTGCCAGCAGCCAAGATCTTTGGGGTGGCAGAGACAATGAGCAGTTCTTC. Encoded protein: CASSQDLWGGRDNEQFF.

The rearrangement links TRBV6-5 to TRBJ1-5, with a weak D call TRBD1 (5 bases). The CDR3 consists of 14 residues. V was cut by 8 bases and J by 6 bases, with 17 bases left in between. Germline CDR1 and CDR2: MNHEY and SVGAGI. The CDR3 DNA reads TGTGCCAGCGGTGGCGGGGCAGGGAGTCAGCCCCAGCATTTT. Amino acid sequence: CASGGGAGSQPQHF.

This clone came up once. The chain couples TRBV4-1 to TRBJ2-5; D is perhaps TRBD1 (6 bases). The germline V gene has CDR1 MGHRA and CDR2 YSYEKL. There are 17 residues in the CDR3. Trimming took 3 bases from V and 2 from J, leaving 19 bases between them. CDR3 sequence: CASSHPPRGSGQETQYF. The CDR3 DNA is TGCGCCAGCAGCCACCCCCCCAGGGGTTCAGGTCAAGAGACCCAGTACTTC.

This clone was seen more than once but under ten times. The same CDR3 arises from other DNA sequences in this sample as well. This chain connects TRBV9 to TRBJ2-2; D gene unclear. Trimming shortened V by 0 bases and J by 3 bases, and 6 bases separated the two germline ends. The length of the CDR3 is 14 residues. From germline, CDR1 is SGDLS and CDR2 YYNGEE. The CDR3, as DNA: TGTGCCAGCAGCGTAGGGGGTGACACCGGGGAGCTGTTTTTT. Translation gives CASSVGGDTGELFF.

This chain connects TRBV19 to TRBJ1-1; no definite D call. From germline, CDR1 is LNHDA and CDR2 SQIVND (reference sequence). The germline V and J ends were trimmed by 5 bases and 2 bases, with 9 bases remaining between them. This CDR3 is 13 amino acids long. CDR3 residues: CASSESRNTEAFF. The CDR3 nucleotides read TGTGCCAGTAGTGAGTCCCGAAACACTGAAGCTTTCTTT.

This sequence joins TRBV19 and TRBJ2-1; 7 bases are shared with TRBD1. Looked up from germline, CDR1 is LNHDA and CDR2 is SQIVND (reference sequence). V was clipped by 4 bases and J by 4 bases; unmatched bases: 10. The CDR3 consists of 16 residues. The CDR3 reads CASSRTGTAFYNEQFF. The DNA for the CDR3 is TGTGCCAGTAGTAGAACCGGGACAGCCTTTTACAATGAGCAGTTCTTC.